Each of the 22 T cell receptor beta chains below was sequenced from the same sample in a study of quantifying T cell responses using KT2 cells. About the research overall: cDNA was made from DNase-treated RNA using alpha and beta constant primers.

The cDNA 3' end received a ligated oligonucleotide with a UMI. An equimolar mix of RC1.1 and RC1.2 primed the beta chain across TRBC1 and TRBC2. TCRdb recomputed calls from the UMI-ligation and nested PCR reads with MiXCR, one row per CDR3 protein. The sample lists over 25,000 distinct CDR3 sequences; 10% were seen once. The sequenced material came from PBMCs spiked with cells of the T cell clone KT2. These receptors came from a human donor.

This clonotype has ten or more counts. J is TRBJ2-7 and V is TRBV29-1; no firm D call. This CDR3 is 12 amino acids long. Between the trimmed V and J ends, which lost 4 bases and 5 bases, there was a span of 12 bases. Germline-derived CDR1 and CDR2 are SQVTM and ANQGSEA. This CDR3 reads CSVATGNDEQYF. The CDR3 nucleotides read TGCAGCGTTGCGACGGGTAACGACGAGCAGTACTTC.

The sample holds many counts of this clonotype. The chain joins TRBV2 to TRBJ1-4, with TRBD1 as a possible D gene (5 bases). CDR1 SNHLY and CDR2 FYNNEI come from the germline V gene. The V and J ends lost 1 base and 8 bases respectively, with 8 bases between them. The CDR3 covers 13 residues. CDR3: CASSEGRGEKLFF. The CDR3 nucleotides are TGTGCCAGCAGTGAAGGGAGGGGAGAAAAACTGTTTTTT. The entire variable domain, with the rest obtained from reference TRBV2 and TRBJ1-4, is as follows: EPEVTQTPSHQVTQMGQEVILRCVPISNHLYFYWYRQILGQKVEFLVSFYNNEISEKSEIFDDQFSVERPDGSNFTLKIRSTKLEDSAMYFCASSEGRGEKLFFGSGTQLSVL.

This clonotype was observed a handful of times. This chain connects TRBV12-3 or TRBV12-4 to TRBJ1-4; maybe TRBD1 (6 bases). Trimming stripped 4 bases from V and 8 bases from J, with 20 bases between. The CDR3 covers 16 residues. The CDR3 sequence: CASSSPFGGAGEKLFF. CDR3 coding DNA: TGTGCCAGCAGTTCCCCATTTGGGGGGGCAGGAGAAAAACTGTTTTTT.

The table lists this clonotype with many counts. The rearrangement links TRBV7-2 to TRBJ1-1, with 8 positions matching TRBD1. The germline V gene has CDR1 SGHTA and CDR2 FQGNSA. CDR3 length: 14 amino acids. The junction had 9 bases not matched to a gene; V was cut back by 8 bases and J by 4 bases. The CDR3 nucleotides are TGTGCCAGCCGATTGACAGGGGTGTCCACTGAAGCTTTCTTT. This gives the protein CASRLTGVSTEAFF.

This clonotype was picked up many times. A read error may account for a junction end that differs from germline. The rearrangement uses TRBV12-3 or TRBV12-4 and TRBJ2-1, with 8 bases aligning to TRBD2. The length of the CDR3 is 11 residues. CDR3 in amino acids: CASSLAGPQFF. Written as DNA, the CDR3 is TGTGCCAGCAGCTTAGCGGGACCGCAGTTCTTC.

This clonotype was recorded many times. The CDR3: CSVRTTGANVLTF. CDR3 bases: TGCAGCGTCCGGACAACTGGGGCCAACGTCCTGACTTTC. V and J are TRBV29-1 and TRBJ2-6; perhaps TRBD1 as D (5 bases). The V and J ends lost 6 bases and 2 bases respectively, with 8 bases between them. The length of the CDR3 is 13 residues. Germline assignment: CDR1 SQVTM and CDR2 ANQGSEA.

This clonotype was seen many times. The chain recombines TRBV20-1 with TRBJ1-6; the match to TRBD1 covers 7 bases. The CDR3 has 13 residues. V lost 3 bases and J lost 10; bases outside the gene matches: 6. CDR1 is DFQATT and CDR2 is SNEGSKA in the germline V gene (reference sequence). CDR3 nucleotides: TGCAGTGCTAGTGCAGGGGGTGGATCACCCCTCCACTTT. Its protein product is CSASAGGGSPLHF.

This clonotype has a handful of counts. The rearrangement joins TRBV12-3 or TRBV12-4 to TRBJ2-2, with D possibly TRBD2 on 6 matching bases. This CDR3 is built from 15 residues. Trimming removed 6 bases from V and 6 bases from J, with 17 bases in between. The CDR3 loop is CASRASGGLAGELFF. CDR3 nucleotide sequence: TGTGCCAGCAGGGCTTCCGGGGGTTTAGCCGGGGAGCTGTTTTTT.

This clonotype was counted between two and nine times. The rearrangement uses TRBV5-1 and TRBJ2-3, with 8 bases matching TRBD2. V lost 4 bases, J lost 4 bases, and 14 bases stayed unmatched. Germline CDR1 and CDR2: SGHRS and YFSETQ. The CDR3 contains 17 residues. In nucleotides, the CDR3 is TGCGCCAGCAGCCTGGCTGTTTCGGGGGGGCTAGCAGATACGCAGTATTTT. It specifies CASSLAVSGGLADTQYF. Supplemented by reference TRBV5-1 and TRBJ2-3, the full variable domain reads KAGVTQTPRYLIKTRGQQVTLSCSPISGHRSVSWYQQTPGQGLQFLFEYFSETQRNKGNFPGRFSGRQFSNSRSEMNVSTLELGDSALYLCASSLAVSGGLADTQYFGPGTRLTVL.

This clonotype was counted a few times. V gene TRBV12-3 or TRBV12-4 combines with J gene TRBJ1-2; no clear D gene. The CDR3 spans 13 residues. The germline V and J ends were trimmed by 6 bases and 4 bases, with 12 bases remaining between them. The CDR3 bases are TGTGCCAGCAGCCTTAACAGCATCTATGGCTACACCTTC. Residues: CASSLNSIYGYTF.

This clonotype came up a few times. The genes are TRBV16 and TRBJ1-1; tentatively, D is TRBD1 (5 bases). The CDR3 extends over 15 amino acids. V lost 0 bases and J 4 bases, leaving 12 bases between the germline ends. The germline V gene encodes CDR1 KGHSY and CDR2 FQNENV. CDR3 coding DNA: TGTGCCAGCAGCCAATCTCAGGGATTTGGCACTGAAGCTTTCTTT. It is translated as CASSQSQGFGTEAFF.

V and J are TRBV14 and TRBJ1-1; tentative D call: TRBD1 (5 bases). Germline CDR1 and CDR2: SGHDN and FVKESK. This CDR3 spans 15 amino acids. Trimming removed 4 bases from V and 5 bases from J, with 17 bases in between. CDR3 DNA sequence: TGTGCCAGCAGCCCCTGGGGCACCGGCGGAACTGAAGCTTTCTTT. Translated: CASSPWGTGGTEAFF.

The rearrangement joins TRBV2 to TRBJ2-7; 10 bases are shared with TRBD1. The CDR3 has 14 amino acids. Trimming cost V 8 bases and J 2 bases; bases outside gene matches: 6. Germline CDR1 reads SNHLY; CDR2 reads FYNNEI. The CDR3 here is CASQKDRGAYEQYF. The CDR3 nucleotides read TGTGCCAGCCAAAAGGACAGGGGGGCCTACGAGCAGTACTTC. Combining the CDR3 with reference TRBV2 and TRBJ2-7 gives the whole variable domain EPEVTQTPSHQVTQMGQEVILRCVPISNHLYFYWYRQILGQKVEFLVSFYNNEISEKSEIFDDQFSVERPDGSNFTLKIRSTKLEDSAMYFCASQKDRGAYEQYFGPGTRLTVT.

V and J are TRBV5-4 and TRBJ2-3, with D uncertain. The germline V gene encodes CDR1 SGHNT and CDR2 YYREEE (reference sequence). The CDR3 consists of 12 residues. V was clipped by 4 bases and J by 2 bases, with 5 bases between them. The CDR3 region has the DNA TGTGCCAGCAGCCGTGACACAGATACGCAGTATTTT. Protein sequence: CASSRDTDTQYF.

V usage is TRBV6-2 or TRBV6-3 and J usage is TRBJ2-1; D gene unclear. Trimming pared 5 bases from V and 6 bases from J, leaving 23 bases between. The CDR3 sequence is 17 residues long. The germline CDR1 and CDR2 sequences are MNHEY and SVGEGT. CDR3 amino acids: CASSRPTRSHAGNEQFF. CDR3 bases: TGTGCCAGCAGTAGACCTACCCGGTCCCACGCCGGCAATGAGCAGTTCTTC.

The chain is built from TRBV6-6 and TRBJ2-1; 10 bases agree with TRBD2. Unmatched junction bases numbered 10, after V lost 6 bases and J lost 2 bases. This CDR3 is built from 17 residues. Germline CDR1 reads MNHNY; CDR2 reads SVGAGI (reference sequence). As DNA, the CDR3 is TGTGCCAGCAGCCTTCCCACTAGCGGGATCCCCTACAATGAGCAGTTCTTC. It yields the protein CASSLPTSGIPYNEQFF.

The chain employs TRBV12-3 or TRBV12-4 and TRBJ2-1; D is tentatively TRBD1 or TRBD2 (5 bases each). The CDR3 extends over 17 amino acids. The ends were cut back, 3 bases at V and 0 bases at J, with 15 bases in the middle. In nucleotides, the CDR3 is TGTGCCAGCAGTTTCCCCCTAGGGACGAGCTCCTACAATGAGCAGTTCTTC. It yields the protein CASSFPLGTSSYNEQFF.

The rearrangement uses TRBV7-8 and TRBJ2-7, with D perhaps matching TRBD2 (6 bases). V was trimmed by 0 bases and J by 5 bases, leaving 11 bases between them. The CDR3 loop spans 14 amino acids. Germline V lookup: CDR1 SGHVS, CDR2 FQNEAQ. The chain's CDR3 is CASSLAPWGDEQYF. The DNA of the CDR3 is TGTGCCAGCAGCTTAGCACCCTGGGGGGACGAGCAGTACTTC.

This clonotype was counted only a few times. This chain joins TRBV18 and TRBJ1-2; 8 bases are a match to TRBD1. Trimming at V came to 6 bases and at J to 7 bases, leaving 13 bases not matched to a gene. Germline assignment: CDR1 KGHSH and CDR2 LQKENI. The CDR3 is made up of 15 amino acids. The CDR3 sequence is CASSRGQDELFGYTF. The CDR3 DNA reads TGTGCCAGCTCGAGGGGACAGGATGAGTTGTTTGGCTACACCTTC.

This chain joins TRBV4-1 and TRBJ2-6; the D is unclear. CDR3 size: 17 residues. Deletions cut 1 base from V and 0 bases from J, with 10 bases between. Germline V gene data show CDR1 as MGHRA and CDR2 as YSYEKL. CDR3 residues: CASSQAQTFSGANVLTF. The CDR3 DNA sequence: TGCGCCAGCAGCCAAGCCCAGACTTTCTCTGGGGCCAACGTCCTGACTTTC.

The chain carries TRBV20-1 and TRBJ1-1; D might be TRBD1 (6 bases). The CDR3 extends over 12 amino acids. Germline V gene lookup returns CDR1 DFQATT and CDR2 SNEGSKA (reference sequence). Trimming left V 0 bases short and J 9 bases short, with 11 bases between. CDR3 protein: CSARETGQQAFF. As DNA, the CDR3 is TGCAGTGCTAGAGAAACAGGGCAACAAGCTTTCTTT.

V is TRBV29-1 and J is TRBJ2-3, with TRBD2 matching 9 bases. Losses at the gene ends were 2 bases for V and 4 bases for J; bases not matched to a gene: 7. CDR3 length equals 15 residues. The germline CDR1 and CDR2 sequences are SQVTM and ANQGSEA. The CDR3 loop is CSVESVSGGSDTQYF. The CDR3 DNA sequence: TGCAGCGTTGAAAGCGTTAGCGGGGGATCAGATACGCAGTATTTT.